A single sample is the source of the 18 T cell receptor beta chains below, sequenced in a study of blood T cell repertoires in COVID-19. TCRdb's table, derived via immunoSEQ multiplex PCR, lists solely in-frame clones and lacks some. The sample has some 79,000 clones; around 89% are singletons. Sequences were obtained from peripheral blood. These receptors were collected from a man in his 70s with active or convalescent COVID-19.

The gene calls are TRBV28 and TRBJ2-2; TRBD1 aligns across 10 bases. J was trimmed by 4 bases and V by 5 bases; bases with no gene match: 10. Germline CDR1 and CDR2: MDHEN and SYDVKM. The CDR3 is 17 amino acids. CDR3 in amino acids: CASSPWGTGVGTGELFF. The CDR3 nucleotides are TGTGCCAGCAGTCCCTGGGGGACAGGGGTAGGCACCGGGGAGCTGTTTTTT.

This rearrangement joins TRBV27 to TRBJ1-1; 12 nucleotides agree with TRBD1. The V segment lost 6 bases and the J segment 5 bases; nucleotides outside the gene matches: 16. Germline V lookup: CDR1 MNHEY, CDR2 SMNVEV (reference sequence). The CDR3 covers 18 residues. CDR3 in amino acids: CASSTLGQGAALGTEAFF. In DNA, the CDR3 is TGTGCCAGCAGCACACTGGGACAGGGGGCTGCTTTAGGAACTGAAGCTTTCTTT.

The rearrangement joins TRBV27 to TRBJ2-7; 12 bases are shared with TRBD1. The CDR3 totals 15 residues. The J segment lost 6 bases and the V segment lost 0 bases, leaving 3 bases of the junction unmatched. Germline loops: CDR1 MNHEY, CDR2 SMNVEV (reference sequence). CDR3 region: CASSLSGQGASEQYF. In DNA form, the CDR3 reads TGTGCCAGCAGTTTATCGGGACAGGGGGCCAGCGAGCAGTACTTC.

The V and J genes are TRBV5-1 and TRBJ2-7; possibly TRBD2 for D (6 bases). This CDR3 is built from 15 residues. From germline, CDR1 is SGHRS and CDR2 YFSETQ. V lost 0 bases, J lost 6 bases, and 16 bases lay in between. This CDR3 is CASSLVGAGIREQYF. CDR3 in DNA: TGCGCCAGCAGCTTGGTCGGCGCGGGGATACGCGAGCAGTACTTC.

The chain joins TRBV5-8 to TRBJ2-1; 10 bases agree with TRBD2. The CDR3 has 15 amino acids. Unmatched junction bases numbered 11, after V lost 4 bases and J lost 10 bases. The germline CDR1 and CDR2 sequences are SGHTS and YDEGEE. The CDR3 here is CASSTKREGPDEQFF. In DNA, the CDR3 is TGTGCCAGCAGCACGAAGCGGGAGGGCCCCGACGAGCAGTTCTTC. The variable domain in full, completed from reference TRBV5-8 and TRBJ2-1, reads EAGVTQSPTHLIKTRGQQATLRCSPISGHTSVYWYQQALGLGLQFLLWYDEGEERNRGNFPPRFSGRQFPNYSSELNVNALELEDSALYLCASSTKREGPDEQFFGPGTRLTVL.

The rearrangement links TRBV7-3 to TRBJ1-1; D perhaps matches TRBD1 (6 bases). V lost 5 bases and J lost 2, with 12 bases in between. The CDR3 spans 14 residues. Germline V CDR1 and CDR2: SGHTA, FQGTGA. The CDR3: CASSQTGPNTEAFF. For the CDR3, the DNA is TGTGCCAGCAGCCAGACAGGACCTAACACTGAAGCTTTCTTT. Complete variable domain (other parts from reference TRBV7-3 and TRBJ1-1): GAGVSQTPSNKVTEKGKYVELRCDPISGHTALYWYRQSLGQGPEFLIYFQGTGAADDSGLPNDRFFAVRPEGSVSTLKIQRTERGDSAVYLCASSQTGPNTEAFFGQGTRLTVV.

CDR3 loop: CASSLGDLGYEQYF. CDR3 bases: TGTGCCAGCAGCCTGGGAGACCTTGGCTACGAGCAGTACTTC. The chain recombines TRBV9 with TRBJ2-7, with a tentative D call TRBD2 (5 bases). This CDR3 comprises 14 residues. CDR1 SGDLS and CDR2 YYNGEE come from the germline V gene. Trimming removed 4 bases from V and 3 bases from J, with 14 bases in between.

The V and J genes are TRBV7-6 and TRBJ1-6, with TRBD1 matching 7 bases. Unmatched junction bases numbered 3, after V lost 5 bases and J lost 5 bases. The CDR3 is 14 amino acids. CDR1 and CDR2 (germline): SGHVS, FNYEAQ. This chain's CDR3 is CASSVTGHNSPLHF. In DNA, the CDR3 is TGTGCCAGCAGCGTGACAGGGCATAATTCACCCCTCCACTTT.

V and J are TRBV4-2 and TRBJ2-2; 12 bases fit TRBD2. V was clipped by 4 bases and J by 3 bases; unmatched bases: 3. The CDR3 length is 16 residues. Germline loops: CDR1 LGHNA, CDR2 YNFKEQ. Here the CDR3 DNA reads TGTGCCAGCAGCCCTAGACTAGCGGGAGACACCGGGGAGCTGTTTTTT. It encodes CASSPRLAGDTGELFF.

CDR3 sequence reads: CASSVTSEGGTDTQYF. The DNA for the CDR3 is TGTGCCAGCAGCGTGACTAGCGAGGGGGGGACAGATACGCAGTATTTT. V gene TRBV9 combines with J gene TRBJ2-3; 8 positions match TRBD2. The CDR3 is 16 amino acids. With V trimmed by 2 bases and J by 3 bases, 8 bases remained unmatched. From germline, CDR1 is SGDLS and CDR2 YYNGEE.

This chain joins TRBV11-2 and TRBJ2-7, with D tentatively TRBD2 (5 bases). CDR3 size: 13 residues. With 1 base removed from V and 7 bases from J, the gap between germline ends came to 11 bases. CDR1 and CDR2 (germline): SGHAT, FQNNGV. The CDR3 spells CASSLGRLREQYF. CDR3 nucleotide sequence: TGTGCCAGCAGCTTAGGTAGACTACGAGAGCAGTACTTC.

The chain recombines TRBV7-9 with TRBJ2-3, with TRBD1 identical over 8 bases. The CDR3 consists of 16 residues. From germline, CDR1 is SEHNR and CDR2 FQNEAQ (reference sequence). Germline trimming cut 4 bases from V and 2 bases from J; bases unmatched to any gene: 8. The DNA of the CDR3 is TGTGCCAGCAGCTCTTCGGGACAGGAGGTCACAGATACGCAGTATTTT. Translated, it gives CASSSSGQEVTDTQYF.

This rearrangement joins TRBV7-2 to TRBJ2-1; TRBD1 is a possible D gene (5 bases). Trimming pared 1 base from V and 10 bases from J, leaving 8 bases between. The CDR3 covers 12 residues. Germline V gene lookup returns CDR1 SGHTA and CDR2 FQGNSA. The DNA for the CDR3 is TGTGCCAGCAGCTTAGAGGGGTGGGAGCAGTTCTTC. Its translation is CASSLEGWEQFF.

The CDR3, as DNA: TGTGCCAGCAGTACACCGGGACAGGGGGCGGGATTTGGCTACACCTTC. Protein sequence: CASSTPGQGAGFGYTF. This rearrangement joins TRBV28 to TRBJ1-2; TRBD1 matches 12 bases. Germline V gene lookup returns CDR1 MDHEN and CDR2 SYDVKM. The ends lost 5 bases at V and 7 bases at J; junction bases unmatched: 11. The CDR3 is made up of 16 amino acids.

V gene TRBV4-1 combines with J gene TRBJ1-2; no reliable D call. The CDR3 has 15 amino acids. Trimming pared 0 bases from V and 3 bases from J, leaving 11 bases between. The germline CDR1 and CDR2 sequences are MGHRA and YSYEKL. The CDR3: CASSQDSGSHYGYTF. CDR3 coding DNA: TGCGCCAGCAGCCAAGATTCCGGGTCGCACTATGGCTACACCTTC.

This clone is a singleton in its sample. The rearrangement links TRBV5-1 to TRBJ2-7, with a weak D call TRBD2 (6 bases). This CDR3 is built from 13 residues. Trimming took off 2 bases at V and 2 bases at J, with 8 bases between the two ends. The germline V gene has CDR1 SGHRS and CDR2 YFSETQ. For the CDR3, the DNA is TGCGCCAGCAGCTTCCGGGAGCCCTACGAGCAGTACTTC. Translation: CASSFREPYEQYF.

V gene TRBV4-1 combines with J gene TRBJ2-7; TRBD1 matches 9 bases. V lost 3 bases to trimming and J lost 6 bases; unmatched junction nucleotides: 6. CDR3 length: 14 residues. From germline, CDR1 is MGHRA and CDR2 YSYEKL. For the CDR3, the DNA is TGCGCCAGCAGCCAGGGACAGGGTCAGTTCGAGCAGTACTTC. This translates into CASSQGQGQFEQYF.

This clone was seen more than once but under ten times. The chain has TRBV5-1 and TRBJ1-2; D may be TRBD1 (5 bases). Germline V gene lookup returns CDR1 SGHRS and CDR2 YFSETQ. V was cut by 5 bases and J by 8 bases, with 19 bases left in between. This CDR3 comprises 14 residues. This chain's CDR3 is CASSAGPGERGYTF. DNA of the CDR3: TGCGCCAGCAGTGCGGGGCCGGGGGAGAGGGGCTACACCTTC.